This T cell receptor (beta chain) derives from a study of OX40 agonist ivuxolimab in advanced cancers. In the study overall: Patients were dosed with the agonistic anti-OX40 (CD134) antibody ivuxolimab. Participants averaged approximately 61 years of age (range roughly 23 to 80) and were around 83% male.

Assay: immunoSEQ multiplex PCR; the TCRdb copy retains only in-frame clones and omits some. This sample carries roughly 60,000 clones, approximately 85% of them seen once, and the ten largest clones take around 2.7%. The CDR3 loop spans 14 amino acids. Per germline, CDR1 ENHRY and CDR2 SYGVKD. The V and J ends lost 5 bases and 0 bases, in that order; junction bases with no gene match: 2. Sequences were derived from CD4+ or CD8+ T cells sorted from blood, sampled in a trial of the OX40 agonist ivuxolimab. This TCR derives from an adult with an advanced solid tumor such as melanoma, head and neck, liver or kidney cancer. This chain links TRBV10-3 with TRBJ2-5; 8 bases map to TRBD2. The CDR3 here is CAISPGGDQETQYF. CDR3 nucleotide sequence: TGTGCCATCAGTCCGGGGGGGGACCAAGAGACCCAGTACTTC.